A selection of T cell receptor beta chains follows, all from one sample in a study of CD8+ T cells in alopecia areata. The table came from immunoSEQ multiplex PCR; TCRdb's copy has only in-frame clones and leaves some out. The data show over 95,000 clones, 41% seen once. Sequencing was performed on CD4+ T cells sorted from blood. Receptor source: a human donor with alopecia areata. Both conserved end residues are part of each CDR3. The D gene is left open where the match is weak. Clone size, where shown, is once, few, many, or a class for clones that have expanded.

>TRBD1|TRBV30|-|TRBJ1-2
TGTGCCTGGAGGGACAGGGGTTATGGCTACACCTTC
CAWRDRGYGYTF
>-|TRBV5-1|-|TRBJ2-3
TGCGCCAGCAGCTTAGCCCCAACAGATACGCAGTATTTT
CASSLAPTDTQYF
>-|TRBV30|few|TRBJ2-7
TGTGCCTGGAGTCCCGGACACGGAGGCTACGAGCAGTACTTC
CAWSPGHGGYEQYF
>-|TRBV29-1|-|TRBJ1-1
TGCAGCGTGGGGAGGGGGGCAGACACTGAAGCTTTCTTT
CSVGRGADTEAFF
>-|TRBV4-2|-|TRBJ2-3
TGTGCCAGCAGCCAAGGTAGTCAGGCAGATACGCAGTATTTT
CASSQGSQADTQYF
>-|TRBV14|-|TRBJ2-1
TGTGCCAGCAGCCAAGAACCCGACTCCTTCAACAATGAGCAGTTCTTC
CASSQEPDSFNNEQFF
>TRBD1|TRBV7-3|-|TRBJ2-5
TGTGCCAGCAGCCGGGACAGGGGTGAGACCCAGTACTTC
CASSRDRGETQYF
>-|TRBV7-2|-|TRBJ2-6
TGTGCCAGCAGCATTAACCCGGTGCAGGCCGGGGCCAACGTCCTGACTTTC
CASSINPVQAGANVLTF
>-|TRBV29-1|few|TRBJ2-5
TGCAGCGTTGAACGTGCGTACCAAGAGACCCAGTACTTC
CSVERAYQETQYF
>-|TRBV10-3|-|TRBJ1-1
TGTGCCACCCAGGGTCAGGGCTACACTGAAGCTTTCTTT
CATQGQGYTEAFF
>-|TRBV7-8|-|TRBJ2-2
TGTGCCAGCAGCTGGCGACGGACGCAAACCGGGGAGCTGTTTTTT
CASSWRRTQTGELFF
>-|TRBV30|-|TRBJ1-5
TGTGCCTGGAGACCAGCACAGGGTTTGAGCAATCAGCCCCAGCATTTT
CAWRPAQGLSNQPQHF
>-|TRBV5-6|-|TRBJ2-4
TGTGCCAGCAGCTCCCCCATTTATGGCATTCAGTACTTC
CASSSPIYGIQYF
>-|TRBV10-2|-|TRBJ1-2
TGCGCCAGCAGTGGGGGCTCCCCCGCTAACTATGGCTACACCTTC
CASSGGSPANYGYTF
>-|TRBV6-1|few|TRBJ2-3
TGTGCCAGCAGTGGAGGCAGGGACACAGATACGCAGTATTTT
CASSGGRDTDTQYF
>-|TRBV18|-|TRBJ2-7
TGTGCCAGCTCACCGCCAGGGTCGATCTCCTACGAGCAGTACTTC
CASSPPGSISYEQYF
>-|TRBV23-1|many|TRBJ2-3
TGCGCCAGCAGTCCTCCATCCTACACAGATACGCAGTATTTT
CASSPPSYTDTQYF
>-|TRBV4-1|-|TRBJ2-3
TGCGCCAGCAGCCAAAGCCGAAGCACAGATACGCAGTATTTT
CASSQSRSTDTQYF
>TRBD1|TRBV28|-|TRBJ1-1
TGTGCCAGCAGTGATAAGGGGGCTCGTACTGAAGCTTTCTTT
CASSDKGARTEAFF
>-|TRBV7-9|-|TRBJ1-1
TGTGCCAGCAGCTCCCTAATTGATGCAGCTTTCTTT
CASSSLIDAAFF
>TRBD1|TRBV7-2|-|TRBJ2-5
TGTGCCAGCAGCTCCATTTTTGGGACAGGGGGCTTAGAAGAGACCCAGTACTTC
CASSSIFGTGGLEETQYF
>-|TRBV2|-|TRBJ2-2
TGTGCCAGCAGCAAGCGACAGGACACCGGGGAGCTGTTTTTT
CASSKRQDTGELFF
>-|TRBV29-1|-|TRBJ2-1
TGCAGCGTTAAGGGACAGCAGACTAGCAGCAATGAGCAGTTCTTC
CSVKGQQTSSNEQFF
>TRBD1|TRBV19|-|TRBJ2-3
TGTGCCAGTAGCCTCCCGACAGGGCATAGCACAGATACGCAGTATTTT
CASSLPTGHSTDTQYF
>-|TRBV29-1|-|TRBJ2-7
TGCAGCGTTGTTGGCGGTGGGGGGGGCTCCAAATACGAGCAGTACTTC
CSVVGGGGGSKYEQYF
>-|TRBV27|-|TRBJ2-7
TGTGCCAGCAAATGGACAATGATCTACGAGCAGTACTTC
CASKWTMIYEQYF
>-|TRBV4-2|-|TRBJ2-7
TGTGCCAGCAGTCCGTACAAACTCTCCTACGAGCAGTACTTC
CASSPYKLSYEQYF
>-|TRBV7-8|few|TRBJ2-7
TGTGCCAGCAGCAAAGGACAGACCTACGAGCAGTACTTC
CASSKGQTYEQYF
>-|TRBV30|-|TRBJ1-1
TGTGCTCTCGACTCGCAGCGCTTTAAAGCTTTCTTT
CALDSQRFKAFF
>TRBD2|TRBV5-1|-|TRBJ2-5
TGCGCCAGCAGCTTAACCGGGACTAGCGGATCCCAAGAGACCCAGTACTTC
CASSLTGTSGSQETQYF
>TRBD2|TRBV7-2|-|TRBJ2-7
TGTGCCAGCAGCTTAACTAGCGGGGTCGAGCAGTACTTC
CASSLTSGVEQYF
>-|TRBV30|few|TRBJ1-2
TGTGCCTGGACACCCAACTATGGCTACACCTTC
CAWTPNYGYTF
>-|TRBV7-6|few|TRBJ2-1
TGTGCCAGCAGCCCCGGGACTTCCAATGAGCAGTTCTTC
CASSPGTSNEQFF
>-|TRBV7-2|-|TRBJ2-1
TGTGCCAGCAGGAGTCAGGGTTACAATGAGCAGTTCTTC
CASRSQGYNEQFF
>-|TRBV30|-|TRBJ2-7
TGTGCCTGGAGTGTTGGCCCCGACCGGACCTACGAGCAGTACTTC
CAWSVGPDRTYEQYF
>-|TRBV29-1|few|TRBJ2-7
TGCAGCGTTGAAGGTGTAGACGAGCAGTACTTC
CSVEGVDEQYF
>-|TRBV18|-|TRBJ1-5
TGTGCCAGCTCACGTCAGGATAATCAGCCCCAGCATTTT
CASSRQDNQPQHF
>-|TRBV7-6|few|TRBJ1-6
TGTGCCAGCAGCCGAGAACCGGGGTTGGAAAATTCACCCCTCCACTTT
CASSREPGLENSPLHF
>TRBD1|TRBV5-1|-|TRBJ2-7
TGCGCCAGCAGCTGGTATGGGACAGGGGCCTACGAGCAGTACTTC
CASSWYGTGAYEQYF
>-|TRBV6-1|-|TRBJ2-2
TGTGCCACCAGACGTCTGTGGGACGGGGAGCTGTTTTTT
CATRRLWDGELFF
>TRBD1|TRBV6-1|-|TRBJ1-2
TGTGCCAGCAGTAAAGGACAGGCCAACTTC
CASSKGQANF
>TRBD1|TRBV7-2|-|TRBJ2-5
TGTGCCAGCAGCTTAGGTGGGACAGCCGAAGACCAGTACTTC
CASSLGGTAEDQYF
>-|TRBV29-1|-|TRBJ1-4
TGCAGCGGCCGGATGGGAAGCGGGGGTGAAAAACTGTTTTTT
CSGRMGSGGEKLFF
>TRBD2|TRBV30|-|TRBJ2-1
TGTGCCTGGAGTGCCGGGACTAGCGGACTTGAGCAGTTCTTC
CAWSAGTSGLEQFF
>-|TRBV7-2|-|TRBJ2-1
TGTGCCAGCAGCTTCTCCGTCCCCGGCTATGAGCAGTTCTTC
CASSFSVPGYEQFF
>-|TRBV7-3|-|TRBJ2-7
TGTGCCAGCAGCTTAAATGTCGGTCCCTACGAGCAGTACTTC
CASSLNVGPYEQYF
>-|TRBV29-1|-|TRBJ2-7
TGCAGCGCGAAGGACAACTACGAGCAGTACTTC
CSAKDNYEQYF
>-|TRBV7-9|-|TRBJ2-5
TGTGCCAGCAGCAATCGGGACGGGGGAAGGACCCAGTACTTC
CASSNRDGGRTQYF
>-|TRBV15|-|TRBJ2-7
TGTGCCACCAGCAGAGAGGCTGGTCGGGGATACGAGCAGTACTTC
CATSREAGRGYEQYF
>-|TRBV9|few|TRBJ1-6
TGTGCCAGCAGCGTGGAGACGGCAAATAATTCACCCCTCCACTTT
CASSVETANNSPLHF
>-|TRBV2|-|TRBJ2-2
TGTGCCAGCATGGGCAGGGGGAACACCGGGGAGCTGTTTTTT
CASMGRGNTGELFF
>TRBD1|TRBV7-9|many|TRBJ1-4
TGTGCCAGCAGCCCCCGTGGGACAGGGAGGCAAAAACTGTTTTTT
CASSPRGTGRQKLFF
>-|TRBV19|few|TRBJ2-7
TGTGCCAGTCAAGGACCGTCCGGGACAACCTACGAGCAGTACTTC
CASQGPSGTTYEQYF
>TRBD2|TRBV5-1|-|TRBJ2-1
TGCGCCAGCAGCAGAGCGGGGAGCTCCTACAATGAGCAGTTCTTC
CASSRAGSSYNEQFF